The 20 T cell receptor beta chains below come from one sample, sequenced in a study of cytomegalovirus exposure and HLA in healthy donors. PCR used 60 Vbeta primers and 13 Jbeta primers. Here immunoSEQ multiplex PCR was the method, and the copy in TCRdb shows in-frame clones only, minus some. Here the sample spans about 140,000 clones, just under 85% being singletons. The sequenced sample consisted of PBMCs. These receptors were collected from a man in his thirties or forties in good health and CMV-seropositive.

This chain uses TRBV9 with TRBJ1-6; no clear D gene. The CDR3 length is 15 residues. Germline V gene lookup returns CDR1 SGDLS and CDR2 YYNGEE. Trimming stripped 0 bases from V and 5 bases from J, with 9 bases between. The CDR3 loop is CASSVEAGHNSPLHF. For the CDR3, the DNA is TGTGCCAGCAGCGTAGAGGCAGGTCATAATTCACCCCTCCACTTT.

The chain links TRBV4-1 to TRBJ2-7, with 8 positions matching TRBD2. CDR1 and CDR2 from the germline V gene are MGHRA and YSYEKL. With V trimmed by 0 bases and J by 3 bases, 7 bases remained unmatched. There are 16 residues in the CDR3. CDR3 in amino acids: CASSQESGTSRYEQYF. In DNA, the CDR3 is TGCGCCAGCAGCCAAGAATCCGGGACTAGTCGCTACGAGCAGTACTTC.

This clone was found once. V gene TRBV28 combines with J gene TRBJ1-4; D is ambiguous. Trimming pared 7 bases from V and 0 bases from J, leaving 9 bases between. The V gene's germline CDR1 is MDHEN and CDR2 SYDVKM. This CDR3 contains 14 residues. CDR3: CASTGPSTNEKLFF. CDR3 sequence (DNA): TGTGCCAGCACGGGTCCTTCAACTAATGAAAAACTGTTTTTT.

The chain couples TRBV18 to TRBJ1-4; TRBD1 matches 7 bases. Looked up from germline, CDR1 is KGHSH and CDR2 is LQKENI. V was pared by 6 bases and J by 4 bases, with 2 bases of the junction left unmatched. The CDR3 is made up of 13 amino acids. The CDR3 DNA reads TGTGCCAGCTCGGCAGGGGGTAATGAAAAACTGTTTTTT. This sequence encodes CASSAGGNEKLFF.

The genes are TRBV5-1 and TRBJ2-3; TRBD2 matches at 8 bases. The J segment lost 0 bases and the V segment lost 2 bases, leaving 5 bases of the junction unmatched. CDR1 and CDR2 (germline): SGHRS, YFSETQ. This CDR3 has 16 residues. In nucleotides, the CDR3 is TGCGCCAGCAGCTTAACAGCTAGCGGGAGCACAGATACGCAGTATTTT. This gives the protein CASSLTASGSTDTQYF. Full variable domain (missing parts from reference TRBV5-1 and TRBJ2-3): KAGVTQTPRYLIKTRGQQVTLSCSPISGHRSVSWYQQTPGQGLQFLFEYFSETQRNKGNFPGRFSGRQFSNSRSEMNVSTLELGDSALYLCASSLTASGSTDTQYFGPGTRLTVL.

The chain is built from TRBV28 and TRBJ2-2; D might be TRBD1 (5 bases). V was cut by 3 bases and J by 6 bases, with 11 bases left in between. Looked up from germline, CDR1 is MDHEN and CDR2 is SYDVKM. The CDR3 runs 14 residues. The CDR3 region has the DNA TGTGCCAGCAGTTTTGGCAGGGTTTCCGGGGAGCTGTTTTTT. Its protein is CASSFGRVSGELFF.

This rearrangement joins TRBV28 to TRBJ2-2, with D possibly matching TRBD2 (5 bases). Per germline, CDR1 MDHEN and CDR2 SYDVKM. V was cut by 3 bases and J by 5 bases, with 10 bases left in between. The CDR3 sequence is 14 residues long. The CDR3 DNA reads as TGTGCCAGCAGTTTTGACCGGAGGACCGGGGAGCTGTTTTTT. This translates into CASSFDRRTGELFF.

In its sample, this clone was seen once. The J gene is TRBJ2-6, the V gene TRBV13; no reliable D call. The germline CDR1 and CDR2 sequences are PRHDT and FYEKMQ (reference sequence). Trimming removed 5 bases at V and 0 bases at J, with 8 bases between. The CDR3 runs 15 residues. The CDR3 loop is CASSPSGSGANVLTF. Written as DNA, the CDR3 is TGTGCCAGCAGCCCTTCCGGCTCTGGGGCCAACGTCCTGACTTTC.

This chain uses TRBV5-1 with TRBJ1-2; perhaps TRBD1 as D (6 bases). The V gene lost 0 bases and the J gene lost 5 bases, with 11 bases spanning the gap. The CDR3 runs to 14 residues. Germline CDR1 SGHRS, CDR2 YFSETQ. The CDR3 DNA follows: TGCGCCAGCAGCTTGGAAAGGACAGCTTATGGCTACACCTTC. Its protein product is CASSLERTAYGYTF.

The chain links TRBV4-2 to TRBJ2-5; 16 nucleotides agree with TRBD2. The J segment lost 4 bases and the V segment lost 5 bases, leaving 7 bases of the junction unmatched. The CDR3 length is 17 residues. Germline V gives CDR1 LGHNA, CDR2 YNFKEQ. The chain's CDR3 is CASSTGTSGRGRETQYF. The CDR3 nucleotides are TGTGCCAGCAGCACCGGGACTAGCGGGAGGGGGCGAGAGACCCAGTACTTC.

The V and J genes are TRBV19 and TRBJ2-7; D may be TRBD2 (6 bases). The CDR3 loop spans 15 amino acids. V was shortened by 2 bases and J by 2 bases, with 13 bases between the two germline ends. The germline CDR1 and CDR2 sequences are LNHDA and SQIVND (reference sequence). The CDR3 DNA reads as TGTGCCAGTAGTATATGGGGTGGAGGGACCTACGAGCAGTACTTC. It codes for CASSIWGGGTYEQYF.

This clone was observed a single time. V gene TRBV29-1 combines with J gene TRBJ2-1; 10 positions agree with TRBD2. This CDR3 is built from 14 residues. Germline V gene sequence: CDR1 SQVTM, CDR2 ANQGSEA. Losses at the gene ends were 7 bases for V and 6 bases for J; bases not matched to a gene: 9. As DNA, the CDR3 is TGCAGCGCAGAGACTAGCGGGTTCTTCAATGAGCAGTTCTTC. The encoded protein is CSAETSGFFNEQFF.

CDR3 sequence reads: CASTPLGSYNSPLHF. The CDR3 DNA is TGTGCCAGCACCCCTCTAGGATCCTATAATTCACCCCTCCACTTT. The chain has TRBV27 and TRBJ1-6; D call uncertain. V dropped 7 bases and J dropped 1 base, with 11 bases sitting between them. The CDR3 covers 15 residues. CDR1 is MNHEY, CDR2 SMNVEV, per germline (reference sequence).

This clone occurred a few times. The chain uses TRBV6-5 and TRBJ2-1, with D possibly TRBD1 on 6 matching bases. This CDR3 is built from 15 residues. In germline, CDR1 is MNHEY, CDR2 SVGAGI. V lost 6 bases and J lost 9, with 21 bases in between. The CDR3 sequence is CASRKTSGASGEQFF. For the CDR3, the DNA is TGTGCCAGCAGAAAAACTTCAGGGGCTTCGGGTGAGCAGTTCTTC.

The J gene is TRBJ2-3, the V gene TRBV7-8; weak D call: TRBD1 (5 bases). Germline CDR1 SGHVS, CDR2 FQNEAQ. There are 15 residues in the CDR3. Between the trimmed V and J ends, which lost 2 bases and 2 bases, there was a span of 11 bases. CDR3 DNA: TGTGCCAGCAGCTTATCTTGGGGCCCCACAGATACGCAGTATTTT. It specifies CASSLSWGPTDTQYF.

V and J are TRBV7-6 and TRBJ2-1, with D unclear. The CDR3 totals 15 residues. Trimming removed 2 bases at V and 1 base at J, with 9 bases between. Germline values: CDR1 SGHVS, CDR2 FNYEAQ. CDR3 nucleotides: TGTGCCAGCAGCTTAAATTCAGGTTCCTACAATGAGCAGTTCTTC. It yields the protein CASSLNSGSYNEQFF.

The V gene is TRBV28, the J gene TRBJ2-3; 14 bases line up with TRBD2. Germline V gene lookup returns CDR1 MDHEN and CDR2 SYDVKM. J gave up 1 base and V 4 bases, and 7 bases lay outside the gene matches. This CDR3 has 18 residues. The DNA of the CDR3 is TGTGCCAGCAGTTCGACTAGCGGGGGGGCTCTGGGCACAGATACGCAGTATTTT. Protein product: CASSSTSGGALGTDTQYF.

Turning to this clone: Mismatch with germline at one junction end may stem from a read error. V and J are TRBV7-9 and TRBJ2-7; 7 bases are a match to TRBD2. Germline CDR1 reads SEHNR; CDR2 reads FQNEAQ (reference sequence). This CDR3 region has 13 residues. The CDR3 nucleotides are TGTTCCAGCAGCTTAGCGGGCAGTAACGAGCAGTACTTC. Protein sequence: CSSSLAGSNEQYF.

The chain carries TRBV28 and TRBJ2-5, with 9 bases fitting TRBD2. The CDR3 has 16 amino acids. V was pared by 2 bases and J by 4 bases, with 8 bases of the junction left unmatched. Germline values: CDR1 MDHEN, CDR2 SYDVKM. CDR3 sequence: CASSLGAGGGRETQYF. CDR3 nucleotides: TGTGCCAGCAGTTTAGGGGCGGGAGGGGGGAGAGAGACCCAGTACTTC.

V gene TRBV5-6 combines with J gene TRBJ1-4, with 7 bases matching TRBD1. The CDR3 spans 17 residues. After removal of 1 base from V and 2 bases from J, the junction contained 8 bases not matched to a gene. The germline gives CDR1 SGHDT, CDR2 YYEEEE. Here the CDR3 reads CASSLLAGGYTNEKLFF. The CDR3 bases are TGTGCCAGCAGCTTGTTGGCAGGGGGATACACTAATGAAAAACTGTTTTTT.